These 16 T cell receptor beta chains came from one sample sequenced in a study of T cell responses to AZD1222 COVID-19 vaccine. Only in-frame clones appear in the TCRdb table, and some are missing; sequencing was by immunoSEQ multiplex PCR. Of over 100,000 clones listed, just over 90% are singletons. This sample comprised peripheral blood, obtained on day 0 of AZD1222 vaccination. The origin of the receptors is an adult in good health.

This chain links TRBV2 with TRBJ2-7; 10 nucleotides match TRBD2. The CDR3 has 16 amino acids. Germline assignment: CDR1 SNHLY and CDR2 FYNNEI. Trimming took 1 base from V and 4 from J; bases not matched to a gene: 7. CDR3 nucleotides: TGTGCCAGCAGTGAAGGGACTAGCGGTGGACTGTACGAGCAGTACTTC. Its protein is CASSEGTSGGLYEQYF.

V is TRBV24-1 and J is TRBJ1-1; 11 bases agree with TRBD1. V lost 8 bases to trimming and J lost 3 bases; unmatched junction nucleotides: 13. The CDR3 runs to 17 residues. Germline V CDR1 and CDR2: KGHDR, SFDVKD. CDR3 sequence: CATIQGQGGKLDTEAFF. In DNA form, the CDR3 reads TGTGCCACCATTCAGGGACAGGGGGGAAAGTTGGACACTGAAGCTTTCTTT.

The V gene is TRBV6-5, the J gene TRBJ2-7; D unclear. The V and J ends lost 6 bases and 2 bases respectively, with 17 bases between them. The CDR3 spans 15 residues. Germline V gives CDR1 MNHEY, CDR2 SVGAGI. This chain's CDR3 is CASSPMSQIAYEQYF. The DNA of the CDR3 is TGTGCCAGCAGCCCGATGAGCCAGATTGCCTACGAGCAGTACTTC.

The chain carries TRBV12-3 or TRBV12-4 and TRBJ1-1; D gene unclear. The CDR3 spans 13 residues. Trimming pared 8 bases from V and 3 bases from J, leaving 13 bases between. In DNA form, the CDR3 reads TGTGCCAGCTCCGAGGCGGGGTACACTGAAGCTTTCTTT. Its protein product is CASSEAGYTEAFF.

The sample holds one count of this clone. The chain employs TRBV5-5 and TRBJ1-6, with D tentatively TRBD1 (5 bases). V lost 6 bases and J 7 bases, leaving 17 bases between the germline ends. Germline CDR1 is SGHKS and CDR2 is YYEKEE (reference sequence). The CDR3 loop spans 15 amino acids. For the CDR3, the DNA is TGTGCCAGCACCCTGGGGGATTTGAGGAATTCACCCCTCCACTTT. Translation gives CASTLGDLRNSPLHF.

This rearrangement joins TRBV12-3 or TRBV12-4 to TRBJ1-1; no firm D call. This CDR3 region has 12 residues. Trimming took 4 bases from V and 1 from J, leaving 4 bases between them. The CDR3 bases are TGTGCCAGCAGTTCCCCGAACACTGAAGCTTTCTTT. It specifies CASSSPNTEAFF.

CDR3 region: CAWEKTTGVETQYF. CDR3 coding DNA: TGTGCCTGGGAAAAGACAACAGGGGTAGAGACCCAGTACTTC. J is TRBJ2-5 and V is TRBV30; 7 nucleotides agree with TRBD1. Trimming cost V 5 bases and J 4 bases; bases outside gene matches: 10. Germline CDR1 GTSNPN, CDR2 SVGIG (reference sequence). The CDR3 spans 14 residues. Together with reference TRBV30 and TRBJ2-5, the CDR3 gives the full variable domain: SQTIHQWPATLVQPVGSPLSLECTVEGTSNPNLYWYRQAAGRGLQLLFYSVGIGQISSEVPQNLSASRPQDRQFILSSKKLLLSDSGFYLCAWEKTTGVETQYFGPGTRLLVL.

The CDR3 sequence: CASSVVSAGATDTQYF. In DNA, the CDR3 is TGTGCCAGCAGCGTAGTCTCAGCGGGGGCCACAGATACGCAGTATTTT. This chain connects TRBV9 to TRBJ2-3; 8 positions match TRBD2. With 0 bases clipped from V and 2 bases from J, the junction kept 5 bases outside the gene matches. The CDR3 totals 16 residues. Germline CDR1 is SGDLS and CDR2 is YYNGEE.

The chain carries TRBV9 and TRBJ2-7, with D possibly TRBD2 on 5 matching bases. Deletions cut 3 bases from V and 6 bases from J, with 13 bases between. This CDR3 has 13 residues. Germline V gene lookup returns CDR1 SGDLS and CDR2 YYNGEE. CDR3 in DNA: TGTGCCAGCAGCGAGGCGGGCGCCCTCGAGCAGTACTTC. This encodes CASSEAGALEQYF.

The rearrangement joins TRBV2 to TRBJ2-6; perhaps TRBD1 as D (6 bases). The CDR3 consists of 14 residues. The V gene lost 4 bases and the J gene lost 3 bases, with 7 bases spanning the gap. Germline CDR1 SNHLY, CDR2 FYNNEI. As DNA, the CDR3 is TGTGCCAGCAGTGTCAGGGGTGGGGCCAACGTCCTGACTTTC. Translated: CASSVRGGANVLTF.

The genes are TRBV5-8 and TRBJ1-5, with TRBD1 matching over 7 bases. V dropped 4 bases and J dropped 4; count of bases not matched to a gene: 8. CDR1 and CDR2 from the germline V gene are SGHTS and YDEGEE. This CDR3 has 15 residues. The chain's CDR3 is CASSPQGGRNQPQHF. Here the CDR3 DNA reads TGTGCCAGCAGCCCCCAGGGGGGACGAAATCAGCCCCAGCATTTT. The full variable domain, in which reference TRBV5-8 and TRBJ1-5 provide the parts outside the CDR3, is EAGVTQSPTHLIKTRGQQATLRCSPISGHTSVYWYQQALGLGLQFLLWYDEGEERNRGNFPPRFSGRQFPNYSSELNVNALELEDSALYLCASSPQGGRNQPQHFGDGTRLSIL.

The V and J genes are TRBV7-3 and TRBJ2-1; 9 nucleotides agree with TRBD1. V dropped 5 bases and J dropped 7; count of bases not matched to a gene: 6. From germline, CDR1 is SGHTA and CDR2 FQGTGA. The CDR3 sequence is 14 residues long. The CDR3 loop is CASSRDREPNEQFF. As DNA, the CDR3 is TGTGCCAGCAGCCGGGACAGGGAACCTAATGAGCAGTTCTTC.

The chain combines TRBV30 with TRBJ1-6; maybe TRBD1 (6 bases). In germline, CDR1 is GTSNPN, CDR2 SVGIG (reference sequence). The CDR3 length is 13 residues. CDR3 bases: TGTGCGGGGGCTATAGCGTCCTTTCCACCCCTCCACTTT. Amino acid sequence: CAGAIASFPPLHF.

J is TRBJ1-5 and V is TRBV6-4; tentatively, D is TRBD1 (5 bases). The CDR3 length is 13 residues. The germline V gene has CDR1 MRHNA and CDR2 SNTAGT. Trimming removed 10 bases from V and 6 bases from J, with 16 bases in between. This chain's CDR3 is CAIRAPRGQPQHF. The DNA for the CDR3 is TGTGCCATCCGGGCCCCGAGGGGTCAGCCCCAGCATTTT.

This clone was recorded only once. The V call is TRBV19, the J call TRBJ2-1; 9 nucleotides align to TRBD2. With 7 bases clipped from V and 9 bases from J, the junction kept 7 bases outside the gene matches. The CDR3 is made up of 13 amino acids. Germline values: CDR1 LNHDA, CDR2 SQIVND (reference sequence). CDR3 protein: CASMWAGGREQFF. The CDR3 DNA sequence: TGTGCCAGTATGTGGGCGGGGGGGCGTGAGCAGTTCTTC.

In nucleotides, the CDR3 is TGCGCCAGCAGTGATGGGGCCAAAAACATTCAGTACTTC. Protein sequence: CASSDGAKNIQYF. The chain uses TRBV10-1 and TRBJ2-4, with D hard to call. This CDR3 spans 13 amino acids. Germline V gene lookup returns CDR1 WNHNN and CDR2 SYGVQD (reference sequence). V lost 3 bases, J lost 1 base, and 4 bases lay in between.